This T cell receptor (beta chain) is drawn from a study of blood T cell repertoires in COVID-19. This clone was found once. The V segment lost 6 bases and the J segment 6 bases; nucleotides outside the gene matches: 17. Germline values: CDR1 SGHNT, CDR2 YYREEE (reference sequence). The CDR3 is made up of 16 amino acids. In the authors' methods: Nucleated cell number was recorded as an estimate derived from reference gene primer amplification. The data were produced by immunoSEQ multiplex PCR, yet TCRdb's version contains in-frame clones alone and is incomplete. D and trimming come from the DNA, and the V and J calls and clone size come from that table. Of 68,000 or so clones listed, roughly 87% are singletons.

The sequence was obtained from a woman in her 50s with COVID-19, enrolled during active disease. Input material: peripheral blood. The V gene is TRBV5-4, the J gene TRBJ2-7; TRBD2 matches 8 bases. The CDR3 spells CASTYTTGGPRGEQYF. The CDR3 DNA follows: TGTGCCAGCACATACACAACGGGAGGGCCGAGGGGCGAGCAGTACTTC.